Described below is a single T cell receptor (beta chain) sequence and its context. Time point here: pre-sensitization, week 0. As to treatment: therapeutic diphenylcyclopropenone sensitization with weekly scalp DPC. From whole blood left unfractionated, total RNA was extracted. Unique molecular identifiers were attached to individual cDNA molecules within the library. TCRdb reprocessed the RACE reads with MiXCR, giving one entry per CDR3 protein. Of about 380,000 distinct CDR3 sequences detected, 4.5% to 5.5% appear once; the ten largest clones hold 2% to 3%. This CDR3 comprises 15 residues. V was shortened by 3 bases and J by 4 bases, with 12 bases between the two germline ends. CDR1 and CDR2 (germline): LGHDT, YNNKEL (reference sequence). The data originate from a study of human T cells and chemical hapten exposure. The overall study: DPC at 0.01% went onto the upper back in patch tests, read at 6 days.

The chain employs TRBV3-1 and TRBJ2-2; perhaps TRBD2 as D (6 bases). The sample was whole blood, taken in connection with sensitization to the hapten diphenylcyclopropenone (DPC). The receptor comes from a woman aged 50 to 60 with alopecia areata. Some clones in this sample may be carry-over from other donors' samples. The CDR3 DNA sequence: TGTGCCAGCAGCCATCGGGACTTAACCACCGGGGAGCTGTTTTTT. It yields the protein CASSHRDLTTGELFF.